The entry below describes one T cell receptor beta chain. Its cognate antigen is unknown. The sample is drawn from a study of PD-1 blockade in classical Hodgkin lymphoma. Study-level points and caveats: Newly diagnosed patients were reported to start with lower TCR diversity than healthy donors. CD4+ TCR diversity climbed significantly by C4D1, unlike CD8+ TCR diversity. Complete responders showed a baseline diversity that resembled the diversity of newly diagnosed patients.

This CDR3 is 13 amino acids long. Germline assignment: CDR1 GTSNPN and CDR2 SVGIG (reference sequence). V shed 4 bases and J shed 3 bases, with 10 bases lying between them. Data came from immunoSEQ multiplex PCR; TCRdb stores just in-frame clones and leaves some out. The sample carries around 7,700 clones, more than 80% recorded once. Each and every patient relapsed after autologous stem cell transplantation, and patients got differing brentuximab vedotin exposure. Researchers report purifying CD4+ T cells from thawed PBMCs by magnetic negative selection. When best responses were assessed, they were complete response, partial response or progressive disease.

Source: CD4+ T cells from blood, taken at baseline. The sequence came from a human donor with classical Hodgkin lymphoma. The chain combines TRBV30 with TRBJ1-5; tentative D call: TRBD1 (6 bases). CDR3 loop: CAWNDRPNQPQHF. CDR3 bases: TGTGCCTGGAACGACAGGCCCAATCAGCCCCAGCATTTT.